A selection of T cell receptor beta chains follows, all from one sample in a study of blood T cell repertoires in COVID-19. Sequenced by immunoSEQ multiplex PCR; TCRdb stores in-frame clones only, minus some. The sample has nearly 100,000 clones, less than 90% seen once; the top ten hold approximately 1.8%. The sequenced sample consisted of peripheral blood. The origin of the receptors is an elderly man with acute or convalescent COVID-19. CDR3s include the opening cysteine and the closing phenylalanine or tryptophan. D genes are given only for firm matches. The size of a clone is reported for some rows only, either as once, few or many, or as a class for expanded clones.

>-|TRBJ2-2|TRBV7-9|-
CASSSETGELFF
TGTGCCAGCAGCTCGGAGACCGGGGAGCTGTTTTTT
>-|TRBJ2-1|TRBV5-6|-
CAWGEWANNEQFF
TGTGCCTGGGGGGAGTGGGCGAACAATGAGCAGTTCTTC
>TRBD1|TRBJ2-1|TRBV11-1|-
CASSAGTGSHNEQFF
TGTGCCAGCAGCGCCGGGACAGGGTCCCACAATGAGCAGTTCTTC
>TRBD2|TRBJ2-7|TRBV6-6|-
CASTATGTSGSYEQYF
TGTGCCAGCACCGCGACCGGGACTAGCGGGAGTTACGAGCAGTACTTC
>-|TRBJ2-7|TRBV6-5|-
CASIATASSYEQYF
TGTGCCAGCATCGCGACAGCTAGCTCCTACGAGCAGTACTTC
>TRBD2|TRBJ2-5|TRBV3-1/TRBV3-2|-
CASSQDIDTSGWVLQETQYF
TGTGCCAGCAGCCAAGATATTGACACTAGCGGGTGGGTTCTACAAGAGACCCAGTACTTC
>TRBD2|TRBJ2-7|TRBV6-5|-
CASSSTGLVPTEQYF
TGTGCCAGCAGTTCAACGGGACTAGTCCCAACCGAGCAGTACTTC
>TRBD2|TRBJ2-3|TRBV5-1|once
CASSLGLAGGVDTQYF
TGCGCCAGCAGCTTAGGACTAGCGGGAGGGGTAGATACGCAGTATTTT
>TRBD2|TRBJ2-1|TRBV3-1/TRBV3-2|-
CASSQTSGRVNEQFF
TGTGCCAGCAGCCAAACTAGCGGGAGAGTGAATGAGCAGTTCTTC
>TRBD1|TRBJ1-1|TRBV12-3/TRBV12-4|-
CASSRQGFTEAFF
TGTGCCAGTTCGAGACAGGGCTTTACTGAAGCTTTCTTT
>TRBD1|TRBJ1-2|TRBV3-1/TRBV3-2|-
CASSPRQGGYGYTF
TGTGCCAGCAGCCCCCGACAGGGAGGATATGGCTACACCTTC
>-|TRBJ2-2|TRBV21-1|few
CASSKEWGDTGELFF
TGTGCCAGCAGCAAAGAATGGGGGGACACCGGGGAGCTGTTTTTT
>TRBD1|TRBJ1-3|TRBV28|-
CASSRTGSGNTIYF
TGTGCCAGCAGTCGGACAGGCTCTGGAAACACCATATATTTT
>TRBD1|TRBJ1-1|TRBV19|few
CASSSRDRGPLNTEAFF
TGTGCCAGTAGTAGCCGGGACAGGGGGCCGTTGAACACTGAAGCTTTCTTT
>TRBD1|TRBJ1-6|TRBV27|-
CASSGGQGYNSPLHF
TGTGCCAGCAGTGGGGGACAGGGTTATAATTCACCCCTCCACTTT
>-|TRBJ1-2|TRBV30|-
CAWSVRRNLLLGGYTF
TGTGCCTGGAGTGTACGTAGAAACCTTCTCCTCGGTGGCTACACCTTC
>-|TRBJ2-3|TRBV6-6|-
CASSRLTDTQYF
TGTGCCAGCAGCCGACTTACAGATACGCAGTATTTT
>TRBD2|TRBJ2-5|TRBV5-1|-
CASSLAGGETQYF
TGCGCCAGCAGCTTGGCCGGGGGGGAGACCCAGTACTTC
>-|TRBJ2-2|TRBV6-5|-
CASHFSRVTGELFF
TGTGCCAGCCATTTTTCTCGGGTCACCGGGGAGCTGTTTTTT
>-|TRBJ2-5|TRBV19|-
CASSRDIQETQYF
TGTGCCAGTAGTAGGGACATCCAAGAGACCCAGTACTTC
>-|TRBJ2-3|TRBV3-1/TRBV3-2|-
CASSSGPLGGPQYF
TGTGCCAGCAGTTCGGGCCCGTTAGGGGGACCGCAGTATTTT
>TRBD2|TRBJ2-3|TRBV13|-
CASSFRTSGSNTQYF
TGTGCCAGCAGCTTTCGGACTAGCGGGAGTAATACGCAGTATTTT
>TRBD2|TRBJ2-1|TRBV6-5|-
CASSPMTSSVPFF
TGTGCCAGCAGCCCCATGACTAGCTCGGTTCCGTTCTTC
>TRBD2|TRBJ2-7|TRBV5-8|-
CASSLTSRPLYEQYF
TGTGCCAGCAGTTTGACTAGCAGACCCCTCTACGAGCAGTACTTC
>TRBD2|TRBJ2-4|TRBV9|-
CASSDPGGRESAGKNIQYF
TGTGCCAGCAGCGACCCCGGCGGGAGGGAATCAGCGGGCAAAAACATTCAGTACTTC
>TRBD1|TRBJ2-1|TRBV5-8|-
CASSSGTGGYNEQFF
TGTGCCAGCAGTTCCGGGACAGGGGGCTACAATGAGCAGTTCTTC
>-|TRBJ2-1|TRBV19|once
CASSISAANEQFF
TGTGCCAGTAGTATCTCAGCGGCCAATGAGCAGTTCTTC